The rows below give T cell receptor beta chains drawn from one sample of a study of PD-L1 blockade in urothelial cancer. Only in-frame clones appear in the TCRdb table, and some are missing; sequencing was by immunoSEQ multiplex PCR. This table has fewer than 50,000 clones, around 90% appearing once. The sequencing used PBMCs, collected around atezolizumab (anti-PD-L1) treatment. The receptor source for this set is a man between 65 and 85 years old with urothelial cancer. CDR3s include the opening cysteine and the closing phenylalanine or tryptophan.

v_call: TRBV7-9; cdr3_aa: CASRADGTSGRNYNEQFF
v_call: TRBV9; cdr3_aa: CASSVRGQGNSGANVLTF
v_call: TRBV2; cdr3_aa: CASKWDSVYEQFF
v_call: TRBV6-6; cdr3_aa: CASSLGQGRQETQYF
v_call: TRBV6-1; cdr3_aa: CASRGGRGYTF
v_call: TRBV15; cdr3_aa: CATSRDLAGAANEQFF
v_call: TRBV7-9; cdr3_aa: CASSFDGSGNEQFF
v_call: TRBV14; cdr3_aa: CASSQDMGVGHTEAFF
v_call: TRBV23-1; cdr3_aa: CASSPILQGWKIKPEAFF
v_call: TRBV29-1; cdr3_aa: CSVETIPGPTDTQYF
v_call: TRBV19; cdr3_aa: CASSIGGEQYF
v_call: TRBV7-3; cdr3_aa: CASSLGVEDYISSGTGELFF
v_call: TRBV11-2; cdr3_aa: CASSKDRGVWEQYF
v_call: TRBV7-9; cdr3_aa: CASSLEISREQYF
v_call: TRBV4-1; cdr3_aa: CASSQTTGGDYGYTF
v_call: TRBV28; cdr3_aa: CASRGQTNQPQHF
v_call: TRBV5-4; cdr3_aa: CASTFGTGGGTDTQYF
v_call: TRBV2; cdr3_aa: CASSSRDAVGEQYF
v_call: TRBV9; cdr3_aa: CASSPKGGYTGELFF
v_call: TRBV19; cdr3_aa: CASSPRRDSPSYEQYF
v_call: TRBV7-3; cdr3_aa: CASSLIGGVGNEQFF
v_call: TRBV7-8; cdr3_aa: CASSLSGLAGGGDNEQFF
v_call: TRBV6-4; cdr3_aa: CASSDSIQKHRDNNQPQHF
v_call: TRBV19; cdr3_aa: CASRAFRDSSNYGYTF
v_call: TRBV30; cdr3_aa: CAWSVAQGDEKLFF